These 14 T cell receptor beta chains originate from one sample sequenced in a study of beta chain features in type 1 diabetes. The sequenced template was cDNA made from the entire isolated RNA. Measured with immunoSEQ multiplex PCR; TCRdb has only the in-frame clones, and not every one. This repertoire shows roughly 290,000 clones, 15% found once; its top ten account for 0.015%. These TCRs' antigens remain unknown. Whole-study results and caveats: TCRB CDR3s from Type 1 diabetes patients were moderately but significantly shorter in all four CD4+ subsets.

The sample taken for sequencing was naive CD4+ T cells from blood. The receptors were gathered from a man aged 18 to 29 with type 1 diabetes.

This clone was detected a few times. The chain links TRBV27 to TRBJ2-3, with 11 bases identical to TRBD2. Losses at the gene ends were 3 bases for V and 2 bases for J; bases not matched to a gene: 4. CDR3 length equals 16 residues. The germline V gene has CDR1 MNHEY and CDR2 SMNVEV (reference sequence). CDR3 nucleotide sequence: TGTGCCAGCAGTTTGGGACTAGCGGTAACCACAGATACGCAGTATTTT. It yields the protein CASSLGLAVTTDTQYF.

This clone was seen more than once but under ten times. The rearrangement uses TRBV10-3 and TRBJ2-3; 9 bases are shared with TRBD1. This CDR3 contains 13 residues. The germline gives CDR1 ENHRY, CDR2 SYGVKD. V dropped 8 bases and J dropped 5; count of bases not matched to a gene: 5. CDR3 sequence reads: CAIRQGEGDTQYF. The CDR3 nucleotides read TGTGCCATCCGACAGGGGGAGGGAGATACGCAGTATTTT.

The chain employs TRBV19 and TRBJ1-2; unclear D gene. Germline values: CDR1 LNHDA, CDR2 SQIVND (reference sequence). This CDR3 comprises 14 residues. V lost 3 bases and J lost 3, with 11 bases in between. The CDR3 is CASSITRMDYGYTF. Written as DNA, the CDR3 is TGTGCCAGTAGTATTACCAGGATGGACTATGGCTACACCTTC.

This clone was counted a few times. CDR3 coding DNA: TGTGCCAGTAGTATGCAGGGGTCGGGTGAATACGAGCAGTACTTC. Translation gives CASSMQGSGEYEQYF. The chain is built from TRBV19 and TRBJ2-7, with D possibly being TRBD1 (6 bases). V lost 3 bases and J 4 bases, leaving 16 bases between the germline ends. Germline loops: CDR1 LNHDA, CDR2 SQIVND (reference sequence). The CDR3 is 15 amino acids.

This rearrangement joins TRBV29-1 to TRBJ1-4; TRBD1 might be the D (6 bases). Trimming stripped 6 bases from V and 2 bases from J, with 10 bases between. Germline V gene data show CDR1 as SQVTM and CDR2 as ANQGSEA. The CDR3 covers 13 residues. The CDR3 bases are TGCAGCGTCGGGACAAGGACTAATGAAAAACTGTTTTTT. Translating it yields CSVGTRTNEKLFF. Together with reference TRBV29-1 and TRBJ1-4, the CDR3 gives the full variable domain: SAVISQKPSRDICQRGTSLTIQCQVDSQVTMMFWYRQQPGQSLTLIATANQGSEATYESGFVIDKFPISRPNLTFSTLTVSNMSPEDSSIYLCSVGTRTNEKLFFGSGTQLSVL.

The J gene is TRBJ1-5, the V gene TRBV10-3, with no clear D. The CDR3 covers 17 residues. Trimming pared 2 bases from V and 2 bases from J, leaving 16 bases between. The V gene's germline CDR1 is ENHRY and CDR2 SYGVKD. This CDR3 is CAISEPSSGRGNQPQHF. The CDR3, as DNA: TGTGCCATCAGTGAGCCCTCCTCGGGTAGAGGCAATCAGCCCCAGCATTTT.

The rearrangement joins TRBV28 to TRBJ2-7; TRBD2 aligns across 11 bases. In germline, CDR1 is MDHEN, CDR2 SYDVKM. Trimming cost V 3 bases and J 2 bases; bases outside gene matches: 3. This CDR3 is built from 15 residues. The CDR3 reads CASSLGTSGPYEQYF. CDR3 nucleotide sequence: TGTGCCAGCAGTTTGGGGACTAGCGGCCCCTACGAGCAGTACTTC.

This clone was seen more than once but under ten times. The V gene is TRBV5-1, the J gene TRBJ1-2; D is possibly TRBD1 (6 bases). This CDR3 has 15 residues. V was cut by 0 bases and J by 0 bases, with 9 bases left in between. Per the germline V gene, CDR1 is SGHRS and CDR2 is YFSETQ. CDR3 nucleotides: TGCGCCAGCAGCTTGGCCCCAGGGGCTAACTATGGCTACACCTTC. Translation: CASSLAPGANYGYTF.

The chain combines TRBV4-3 with TRBJ2-7; TRBD2 agrees at 13 bases. J lost 6 bases, V lost 4 bases, and 15 bases had no gene match. Germline values: CDR1 LGHNA, CDR2 YSLEER. This CDR3 has 18 amino acids. The CDR3 loop is CASSPDQGLAGLYTEQYF. CDR3 in DNA: TGCGCCAGCAGCCCAGATCAGGGACTAGCGGGACTTTATACCGAGCAGTACTTC.

The chain carries TRBV10-3 and TRBJ1-2; D ambiguous. The CDR3 loop spans 15 amino acids. V was cut by 5 bases and J by 4 bases, with 17 bases left in between. Germline V gene data show CDR1 as ENHRY and CDR2 as SYGVKD. The CDR3 spells CAISLDSLPSYGYTF. In nucleotides, the CDR3 is TGTGCCATCAGTCTAGACTCCCTCCCCTCCTATGGCTACACCTTC.

A few counts support this clone. The chain couples TRBV15 to TRBJ2-7; D not certain. V was cut by 3 bases and J by 10 bases, with 13 bases left in between. From germline, CDR1 is LNHNV and CDR2 YYDKDF (reference sequence). This CDR3 is built from 12 residues. CDR3 nucleotide sequence: TGTGCCACCAGCAGGACTCGACCGCGACAGTACTTC. As protein: CATSRTRPRQYF.

The chain couples TRBV6-6 to TRBJ1-6; D unclear. This CDR3 has 12 residues. With 2 bases removed from V and 7 bases from J, the gap between germline ends came to 3 bases. CDR1 is MNHNY, CDR2 SVGAGI, per germline (reference sequence). In DNA, the CDR3 is TGTGCCAGCAGTTACACAAATTCACCCCTCCACTTT. Its translation is CASSYTNSPLHF.

This chain links TRBV15 with TRBJ1-1; D might be TRBD1 (5 bases). This CDR3 is 15 amino acids long. Per the germline V gene, CDR1 is LNHNV and CDR2 is YYDKDF (reference sequence). V lost 0 bases, J lost 7 bases, and 15 bases lay in between. In DNA form, the CDR3 reads TGTGCCACCAGCAGAGAACTTAGGGACTGGGGTGAAGCTTTCTTT. It translates to CATSRELRDWGEAFF.

V is TRBV6-6 and J is TRBJ2-5, with TRBD1 identical over 9 bases. V lost 10 bases, J lost 1 base, and 4 bases stayed unmatched. CDR1 MNHNY and CDR2 SVGAGI come from the germline V gene (reference sequence). The CDR3 runs 13 residues. CDR3 coding DNA: TGTGCCATGACAGGGGGAGTCCAAGAGACCCAGTACTTC. It specifies CAMTGGVQETQYF.